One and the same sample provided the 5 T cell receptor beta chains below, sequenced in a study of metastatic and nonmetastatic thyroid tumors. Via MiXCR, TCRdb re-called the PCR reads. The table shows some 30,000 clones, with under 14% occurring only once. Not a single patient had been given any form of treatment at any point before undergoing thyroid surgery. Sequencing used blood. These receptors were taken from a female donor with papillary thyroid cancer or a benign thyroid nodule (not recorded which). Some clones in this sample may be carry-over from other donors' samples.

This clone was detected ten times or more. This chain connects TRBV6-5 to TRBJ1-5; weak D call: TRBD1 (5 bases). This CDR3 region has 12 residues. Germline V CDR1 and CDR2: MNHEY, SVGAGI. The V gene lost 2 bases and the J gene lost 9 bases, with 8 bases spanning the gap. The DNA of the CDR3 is TGTGCCAGCAGTTACCCTAGGGGGCCCCAGCATTTT. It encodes CASSYPRGPQHF.

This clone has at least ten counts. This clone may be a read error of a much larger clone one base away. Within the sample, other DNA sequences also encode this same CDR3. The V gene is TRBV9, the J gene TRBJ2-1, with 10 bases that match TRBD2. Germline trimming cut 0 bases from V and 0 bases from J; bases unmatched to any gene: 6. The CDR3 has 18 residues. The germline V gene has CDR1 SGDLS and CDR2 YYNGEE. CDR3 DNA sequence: TGTGCCAGCAGCGTAGGGACTAGCGGAGGGAGCTCCTACAATGAGCAGTTCTTC. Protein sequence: CASSVGTSGGSSYNEQFF.

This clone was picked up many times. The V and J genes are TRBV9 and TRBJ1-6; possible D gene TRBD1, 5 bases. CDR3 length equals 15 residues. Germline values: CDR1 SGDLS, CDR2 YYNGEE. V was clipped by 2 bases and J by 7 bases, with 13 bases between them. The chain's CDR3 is CASSVGGMSNSPLHF. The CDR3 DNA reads TGTGCCAGCAGCGTCGGGGGGATGTCGAATTCACCCCTCCACTTT.

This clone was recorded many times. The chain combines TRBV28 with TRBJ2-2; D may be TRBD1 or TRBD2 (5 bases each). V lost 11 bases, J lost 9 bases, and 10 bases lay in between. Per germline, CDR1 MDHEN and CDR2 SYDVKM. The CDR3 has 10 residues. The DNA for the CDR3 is TGTGCCGCAGGGAGCCGGGAGCTGTTTTTT. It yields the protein CAAGSRELFF.

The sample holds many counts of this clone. CDR3 sequence (DNA): TGCAGTGCAGAGGTACACAATGGACTAGCGGGACAGCAGTTCTTC. Encoded protein: CSAEVHNGLAGQQFF. This chain uses TRBV20-1 with TRBJ2-1; the match to TRBD2 covers 12 bases. The germline V gene has CDR1 DFQATT and CDR2 SNEGSKA (reference sequence). CDR3 length: 15 amino acids. V gave up 6 bases and J gave up 11 bases; unmatched junction bases: 14.